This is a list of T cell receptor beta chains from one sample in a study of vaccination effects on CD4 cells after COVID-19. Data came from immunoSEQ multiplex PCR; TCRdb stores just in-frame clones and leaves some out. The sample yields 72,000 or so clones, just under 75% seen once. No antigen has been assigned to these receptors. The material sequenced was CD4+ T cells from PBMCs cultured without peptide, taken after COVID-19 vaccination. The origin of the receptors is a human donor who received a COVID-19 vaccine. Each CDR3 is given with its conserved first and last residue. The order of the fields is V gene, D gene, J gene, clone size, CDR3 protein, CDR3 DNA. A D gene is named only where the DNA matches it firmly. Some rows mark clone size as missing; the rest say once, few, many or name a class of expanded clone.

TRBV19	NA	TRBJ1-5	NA	CASSADVKPQHF	TGTGCCAGTAGTGCGGACGTAAAGCCCCAGCATTTT
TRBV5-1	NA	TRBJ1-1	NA	CASSLVVGPNTEAFF	TGCGCCAGCAGCTTGGTTGTAGGGCCGAACACTGAAGCTTTCTTT
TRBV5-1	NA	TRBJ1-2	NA	CASSLNRAEGYTF	TGCGCCAGCAGCTTGAACAGGGCGGAAGGCTACACCTTC
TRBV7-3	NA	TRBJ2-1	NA	CASSLIQYNEQFF	TGTGCCAGCAGCTTAATACAGTACAATGAGCAGTTCTTC
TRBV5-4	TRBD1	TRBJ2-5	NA	CASSGQGAVETQYF	TGTGCCAGCAGCGGACAGGGGGCGGTTGAGACCCAGTACTTC
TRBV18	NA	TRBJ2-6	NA	CASSPSGDSGANVLTF	TGTGCCAGCTCACCCTCAGGGGACTCTGGGGCCAACGTCCTGACTTTC
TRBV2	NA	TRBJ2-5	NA	CASSEQGTAQETQYF	TGTGCCAGCAGTGAGCAAGGTACGGCCCAGGAGACCCAGTACTTC
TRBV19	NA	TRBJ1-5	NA	CASIHRGGGQPQHF	TGTGCCAGTATCCATAGGGGAGGGGGTCAGCCCCAGCATTTT
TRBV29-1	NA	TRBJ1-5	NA	CSVSDGLLGNQPQHF	TGCAGCGTTTCGGACGGACTTCTAGGCAATCAGCCCCAGCATTTT
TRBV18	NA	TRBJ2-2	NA	CASSPPWAGELFF	TGTGCCAGCTCACCACCGTGGGCCGGGGAGCTGTTTTTT
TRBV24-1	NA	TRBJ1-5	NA	CATSSGYSNQPQHF	TGTGCCACCAGCTCCGGGTATAGCAATCAGCCCCAGCATTTT
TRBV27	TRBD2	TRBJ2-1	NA	CASSTLAGGDNEQFF	TGTGCCAGCAGTACCCTAGCGGGGGGAGATAATGAGCAGTTCTTC
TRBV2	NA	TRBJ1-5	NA	CASSALRDQPQHF	TGTGCCAGCAGTGCTTTAAGGGACCAGCCCCAGCATTTT
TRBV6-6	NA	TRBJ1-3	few	CASSDTTRVNTIYF	TGTGCCAGTTCTGATACCACAAGGGTAAACACCATATATTTT
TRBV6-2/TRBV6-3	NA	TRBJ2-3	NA	CASSYFPGKGLTDTQYF	TGTGCCAGCAGTTACTTCCCGGGGAAGGGGCTCACAGATACGCAGTATTTT
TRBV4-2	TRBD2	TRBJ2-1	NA	CASSRGAGGLPVDEQFF	TGTGCCAGCAGCCGCGGAGCGGGGGGGTTACCCGTCGATGAGCAGTTCTTC
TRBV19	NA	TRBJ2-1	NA	CASSTGKLNNEQFF	TGTGCCAGTAGTACAGGGAAACTAAACAATGAGCAGTTCTTC
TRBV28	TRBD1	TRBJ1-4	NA	CASSTPGQGKEKLFF	TGTGCCAGCAGTACACCGGGACAGGGGAAAGAAAAACTGTTTTTT
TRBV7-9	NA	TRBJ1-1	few	CASSLSNTLNTEAFF	TGTGCCAGCAGCCTCTCGAACACACTGAACACTGAAGCTTTCTTT
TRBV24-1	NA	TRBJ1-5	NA	CATSSAGHSNQPQHF	TGTGCCACCAGTTCAGCAGGCCATAGCAATCAGCCCCAGCATTTT
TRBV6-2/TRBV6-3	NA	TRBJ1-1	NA	CASSSTDGDTEAFF	TGTGCCAGCAGTTCCACGGACGGAGACACTGAAGCTTTCTTT
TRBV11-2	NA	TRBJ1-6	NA	CASSYTGALGHSPLHF	TGTGCCAGCAGCTATACGGGGGCGCTGGGCCATTCACCCCTCCACTTT
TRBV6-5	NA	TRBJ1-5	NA	CASSQQVAQPQHF	TGTGCCAGCAGCCAACAGGTGGCTCAGCCCCAGCATTTT
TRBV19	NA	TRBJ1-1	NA	CASSPGRGLNTEAFF	TGTGCCAGTAGTCCCGGGCGAGGGTTGAACACTGAAGCTTTCTTT
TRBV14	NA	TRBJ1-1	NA	CASSLGASATFF	TGTGCCAGCAGCCTCGGGGCCTCGGCTACTTTCTTT
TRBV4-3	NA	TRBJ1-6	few	CASSQLRGDNSPLHF	TGCGCCAGCAGCCAATTGCGAGGCGATAATTCACCCCTCCACTTT
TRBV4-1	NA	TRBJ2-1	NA	CASSQDSQGRYNEQFF	TGCGCCAGCAGCCAAGATAGTCAGGGGCGGTACAATGAGCAGTTCTTC
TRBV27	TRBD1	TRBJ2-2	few	CASSRDRDNTGELFF	TGTGCCAGCAGTAGGGACAGGGATAACACCGGGGAGCTGTTTTTT
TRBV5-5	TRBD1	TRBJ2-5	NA	CASSLVGTGVETQYF	TGTGCCAGCAGCTTGGTCGGGACAGGGGTGGAGACCCAGTACTTC
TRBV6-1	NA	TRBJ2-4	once	CASSGAGTLAKNIQYF	TGTGCCAGCAGTGGGGCAGGGACCCTAGCCAAAAACATTCAGTACTTC
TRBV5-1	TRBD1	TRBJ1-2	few	CASSPNHGVRGNYGYTF	TGCGCCAGCAGCCCTAATCACGGTGTCAGGGGGAACTATGGCTACACCTTC
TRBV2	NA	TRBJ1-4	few	CASRPTGVEKLFF	TGTGCCAGCAGACCCACAGGTGTTGAAAAACTGTTTTTT
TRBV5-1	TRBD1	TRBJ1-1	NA	CASNVRGDDTEAFF	TGCGCCAGCAACGTCAGGGGGGATGACACTGAAGCTTTCTTT
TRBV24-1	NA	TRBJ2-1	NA	CATSDKDMYSYNEQFF	TGTGCCACCAGTGACAAGGACATGTACTCCTACAATGAGCAGTTCTTC
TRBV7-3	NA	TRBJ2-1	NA	CASSPAQSSYNEQFF	TGTGCCAGCAGCCCCGCTCAGAGCTCCTACAATGAGCAGTTCTTC
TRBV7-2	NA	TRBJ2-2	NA	CASNNYAVRELFF	TGTGCCAGCAACAACTACGCCGTGAGGGAGCTGTTTTTT
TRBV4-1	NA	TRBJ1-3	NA	CASSTQWPVSGNTIYF	TGCGCCAGCAGCACCCAATGGCCGGTCTCTGGAAACACCATATATTTT
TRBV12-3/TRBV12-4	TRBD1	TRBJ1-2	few	CASSRQGHYGYTF	TGTGCCAGCAGTCGACAGGGGCACTATGGCTACACCTTC
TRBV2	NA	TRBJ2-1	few	CASSYKPYNEQFF	TGTGCCAGCAGTTACAAACCCTACAATGAGCAGTTCTTC
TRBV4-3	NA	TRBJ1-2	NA	CASSQDAGANYGYTF	TGCGCCAGCAGCCAAGATGCAGGGGCAAACTATGGCTACACCTTC
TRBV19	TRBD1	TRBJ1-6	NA	CASGGQGHSPLHF	TGTGCCAGTGGGGGACAGGGCCATTCACCCCTCCACTTT
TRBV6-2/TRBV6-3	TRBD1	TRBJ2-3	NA	CASSYYRGRKADTQYF	TGTGCCAGCAGTTACTACAGGGGGAGGAAGGCAGATACGCAGTATTTT
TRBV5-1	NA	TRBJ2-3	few	CASSLDGGADTQYF	TGCGCCAGCAGCTTGGACGGGGGCGCAGATACGCAGTATTTT
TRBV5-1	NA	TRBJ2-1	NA	CASSLGQLGSYNEQFF	TGCGCCAGCAGCTTGGGACAGCTTGGCTCCTACAATGAGCAGTTCTTC
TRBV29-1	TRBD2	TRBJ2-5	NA	CSVEDSPGGRGETQYF	TGCAGCGTTGAAGATAGTCCGGGGGGACGCGGAGAGACCCAGTACTTC